A single sample gave rise to the 29 T cell receptor beta chains below, sequenced in a study of blood T cell repertoires in COVID-19. TCRdb's copy holds only in-frame clones and misses some; the assay was immunoSEQ multiplex PCR. This sample yields 180,000 or so clones, of which roughly 76% are seen a single time; approximately 10% belongs to the top ten. The sample comprised peripheral blood. The receptors were gathered from a woman in her thirties or forties with COVID-19, enrolled during active disease.

The count of this clone is one. The genes are TRBV2 and TRBJ1-6; the D gene is possibly TRBD1 (5 bases). This CDR3 region has 16 residues. CDR1 SNHLY and CDR2 FYNNEI come from the germline V gene. Between the trimmed V and J ends, which lost 4 bases and 0 bases, there was a span of 10 bases. The CDR3: CASSARVSSYNSPLHF. CDR3 nucleotides: TGTGCCAGCAGTGCCAGGGTGAGCTCCTATAATTCACCCCTCCACTTT.

The chain uses TRBV2 and TRBJ2-1; perhaps TRBD1 as D (6 bases). Trimming removed 6 bases at V and 5 bases at J, with 11 bases between. Germline V gives CDR1 SNHLY, CDR2 FYNNEI. CDR3 length: 13 residues. As DNA, the CDR3 is TGTGCCAGCAGCGGACAGCGCCACAATGAGCAGTTCTTC. Its translation: CASSGQRHNEQFF. The full variable domain, completed using reference TRBV2 and TRBJ2-1, is EPEVTQTPSHQVTQMGQEVILRCVPISNHLYFYWYRQILGQKVEFLVSFYNNEISEKSEIFDDQFSVERPDGSNFTLKIRSTKLEDSAMYFCASSGQRHNEQFFGPGTRLTVL.

The V and J genes are TRBV4-1 and TRBJ2-7; no clear D. The ends were cut back, 3 bases at V and 0 bases at J, with 9 bases in the middle. The CDR3 is made up of 14 amino acids. Germline V gives CDR1 MGHRA, CDR2 YSYEKL. In DNA, the CDR3 is TGCGCCAGCAGCCAGACCCCAGGCTCCTACGAGCAGTACGTC. This sequence encodes CASSQTPGSYEQYV.

This clone was found a few times. This chain links TRBV6-5 with TRBJ1-3; D gene ambiguous. Germline V gene data show CDR1 as MNHEY and CDR2 as SVGAGI. With 7 bases removed from V and 2 bases from J, the gap between germline ends came to 6 bases. This CDR3 has 12 amino acids. The CDR3 DNA reads as TGTGCCAGCACTAGTCCTGGAAACACCATATATTTT. Translated: CASTSPGNTIYF.

CDR3 nucleotides: TGTGCCAGCAGTTTGGGCAGGAGGAGCACAGATACGCAGTATTTT. Its translation is CASSLGRRSTDTQYF. This rearrangement joins TRBV6-5 to TRBJ2-3; D is perhaps TRBD2 (5 bases). This CDR3 comprises 15 residues. The V end lost 4 bases, the J end lost 0 bases, and 11 bases lay between the germline ends. From germline, CDR1 is MNHEY and CDR2 SVGAGI.

CDR3 DNA: TGTGCCAGCAGCTTTAACAGGAACACTGAAGCTTTCTTT. This codes for CASSFNRNTEAFF. The J gene is TRBJ1-1, the V gene TRBV11-2; D uncertain. The CDR3 consists of 13 residues. CDR1 SGHAT and CDR2 FQNNGV come from the germline V gene. Deletions cut 3 bases from V and 1 base from J, with 6 bases between. The variable domain in full, with the rest retrieved from reference TRBV11-2 and TRBJ1-1, is EAGVAQSPRYKIIEKRQSVAFWCNPISGHATLYWYQQILGQGPKLLIQFQNNGVVDDSQLPKDRFSAERLKGVDSTLKIQPAKLEDSAVYLCASSFNRNTEAFFGQGTRLTVV.

This clone was observed once. The chain uses TRBV10-3 and TRBJ2-3; 15 nucleotides line up with TRBD2. CDR1 is ENHRY, CDR2 SYGVKD, per germline. The trim removed 8 bases at V and 2 bases at J, leaving 2 bases unmatched. This CDR3 comprises 15 residues. DNA of the CDR3: TGTGCCATCGGGACTAGCGGGAGGTTCACAGATACGCAGTATTTT. Protein: CAIGTSGRFTDTQYF.

This sequence joins TRBV27 and TRBJ2-5; no reliable D call. There are 15 residues in the CDR3. The ends were cut back, 8 bases at V and 1 base at J, with 17 bases in the middle. CDR1 and CDR2 (germline): MNHEY, SMNVEV (reference sequence). The DNA for the CDR3 is TGTGCCAGCGGGTCTTGGCAGTCAGGCCAAGAGACCCAGTACTTC. Translating gives CASGSWQSGQETQYF.

The V gene is TRBV7-2, the J gene TRBJ1-6, with D unclear. With 3 bases removed from V and 3 bases from J, the gap between germline ends came to 6 bases. The CDR3 length is 14 residues. The germline V gene encodes CDR1 SGHTA and CDR2 FQGNSA. CDR3 sequence (DNA): TGTGCCAGCAGCTTTTACAGCTATAATTCACCCCTCCACTTT. Its translation is CASSFYSYNSPLHF.

The chain employs TRBV2 and TRBJ1-4; 7 bases are shared with TRBD1. CDR1 and CDR2 from the germline V gene are SNHLY and FYNNEI. The ends lost 0 bases at V and 7 bases at J; junction bases unmatched: 8. The CDR3 contains 16 residues. The CDR3 loop is CASSEAAGGQGEKLFF. The CDR3 DNA sequence: TGTGCCAGCAGTGAAGCAGCAGGGGGTCAGGGTGAAAAACTGTTTTTT.

CDR3 protein: CASSLGVGQWSSTDTQYF. CDR3 nucleotides: TGTGCCAGCAGCTTAGGGGTGGGACAGTGGTCTAGCACAGATACGCAGTATTTT. The V and J genes are TRBV7-6 and TRBJ2-3, with TRBD1 identical over 7 bases. Germline V CDR1 and CDR2: SGHVS, FNYEAQ. With 1 base clipped from V and 0 bases from J, the junction kept 10 bases outside the gene matches. The CDR3 is 18 amino acids.

This rearrangement joins TRBV28 to TRBJ2-1; 9 positions match TRBD2. The germline gives CDR1 MDHEN, CDR2 SYDVKM. The CDR3 runs 16 residues. Germline trimming cut 4 bases from V and 8 bases from J; bases unmatched to any gene: 12. This CDR3 is CASSSRGVSGRDEQFF. CDR3 nucleotide sequence: TGTGCCAGCAGTTCGCGGGGGGTTAGCGGGAGAGATGAGCAGTTCTTC.

V gene TRBV5-1 combines with J gene TRBJ2-1; D gene ambiguous. The germline CDR1 and CDR2 sequences are SGHRS and YFSETQ. The V and J ends lost 1 base and 6 bases respectively, with 11 bases between them. The CDR3 totals 14 residues. CDR3: CASSLNQYSNEQFF. The CDR3 DNA follows: TGCGCCAGCAGCTTGAATCAGTATTCCAATGAGCAGTTCTTC.

This clone has only a few counts. The genes are TRBV18 and TRBJ2-1; 8 nucleotides agree with TRBD2. The CDR3 has 17 amino acids. Germline V lookup: CDR1 KGHSH, CDR2 LQKENI. V dropped 6 bases and J dropped 0; count of bases not matched to a gene: 10. The CDR3 region is CASSLQGGGSSYNEQFF. For the CDR3, the DNA is TGTGCCAGCTCTCTTCAAGGCGGGGGGAGCTCCTACAATGAGCAGTTCTTC.

This rearrangement joins TRBV5-4 to TRBJ2-7; D may be TRBD2 (6 bases). The CDR3 runs 15 residues. CDR1 is SGHNT, CDR2 YYREEE, per germline (reference sequence). V lost 4 bases and J lost 1, with 15 bases in between. This chain's CDR3 is CASSEPGVLSYEQYF. The CDR3 coding sequence is TGTGCCAGCAGCGAACCGGGAGTCCTGTCCTACGAGCAGTACTTC.

This clone has a handful of counts. The rearrangement links TRBV7-9 to TRBJ2-2; weak D call: TRBD2 (5 bases). The V gene's germline CDR1 is SEHNR and CDR2 FQNEAQ (reference sequence). This CDR3 region has 15 residues. Trimming shortened V by 4 bases and J by 2 bases, and 11 bases separated the two germline ends. The CDR3 bases are TGTGCCAGCAGCTCGACTATTGAAAACACCGGGGAGCTGTTTTTT. Its protein is CASSSTIENTGELFF.

Only one count was recorded for this clone. The chain is built from TRBV7-9 and TRBJ2-1, with unresolved D. CDR3 length: 10 amino acids. Germline V gene sequence: CDR1 SEHNR, CDR2 FQNEAQ (reference sequence). The V and J ends lost 0 bases and 12 bases respectively, with 3 bases between them. The CDR3 DNA follows: TGTGCCAGCAGCTTAGCCGGGCAGTTCTTC. Residues: CASSLAGQFF.

The V call is TRBV19, the J call TRBJ2-5, with 12 bases that match TRBD2. V gave up 9 bases and J gave up 4 bases; unmatched junction bases: 6. The CDR3 is 14 amino acids. Looked up from germline, CDR1 is LNHDA and CDR2 is SQIVND (reference sequence). The CDR3 nucleotides are TGTGCCAGCGCTAGCGGGGGGGCCTCAGAGACCCAGTACTTC. Translating gives CASASGGASETQYF.

The chain links TRBV2 to TRBJ1-4; a possible D gene is TRBD1 (6 bases). V was pared by 6 bases and J by 0 bases, with 23 bases between. Germline V gene lookup returns CDR1 SNHLY and CDR2 FYNNEI. The CDR3 spans 19 residues. This chain's CDR3 is CASRNRTATMGTTNEKLFF. In DNA, the CDR3 is TGTGCCAGCAGGAATCGGACAGCTACGATGGGGACAACTAATGAAAAACTGTTTTTT.

This chain links TRBV6-5 with TRBJ2-2; unclear D gene. The germline V gene encodes CDR1 MNHEY and CDR2 SVGAGI. The CDR3 consists of 14 residues. Trimming cost V 3 bases and J 1 base, with 6 bases left between them. CDR3 sequence: CASSYHGNTGELFF. The CDR3 DNA follows: TGTGCCAGCAGTTATCACGGGAACACCGGGGAGCTGTTTTTT.

This chain uses TRBV7-9 with TRBJ2-1, with TRBD2 identical over 7 bases. The trim removed 5 bases at V and 3 bases at J, leaving 7 bases unmatched. CDR3 length equals 15 residues. Germline V gene lookup returns CDR1 SEHNR and CDR2 FQNEAQ (reference sequence). CDR3 amino acids: CASSTTSEFYNEQFF. The DNA of the CDR3 is TGTGCCAGCAGCACTACTAGCGAGTTCTACAATGAGCAGTTCTTC.

The DNA of the CDR3 is TGTGCCAGTAGTCCCGAGGCGGGAGATACGCAGTATTTT. It yields the protein CASSPEAGDTQYF. The V gene is TRBV19, the J gene TRBJ2-3; possibly TRBD2 for D (5 bases). Germline V gives CDR1 LNHDA, CDR2 SQIVND (reference sequence). V gave up 5 bases and J gave up 5 bases, with 11 bases separating them. CDR3 length: 13 residues.

In nucleotides, the CDR3 is TGTGCCAGCAGCCAAGATTTGATAGGGAGTGGCACTGAAGCTTTCTTT. Residues: CASSQDLIGSGTEAFF. The chain is built from TRBV14 and TRBJ1-1; D gene uncertain. CDR3 size: 16 residues. Germline CDR1 and CDR2: SGHDN and FVKESK. Trimming removed 0 bases at V and 4 bases at J, with 15 bases between.

The chain joins TRBV28 to TRBJ1-2; D might be TRBD1 (6 bases). Trimming cost V 5 bases and J 3 bases, with 16 bases left between them. The length of the CDR3 is 15 residues. Germline loops: CDR1 MDHEN, CDR2 SYDVKM. CDR3: CASSISIQGYYGYTF. The CDR3 DNA sequence: TGTGCCAGCAGTATATCGATACAGGGATACTATGGCTACACCTTC.

The J gene is TRBJ2-3, the V gene TRBV6-4, with 9 bases aligning to TRBD2. Germline V gene data show CDR1 as MRHNA and CDR2 as SNTAGT. The V gene end was trimmed by 3 bases and the J gene end by 2 bases; junction bases not matched to a gene: 3. The length of the CDR3 is 15 residues. In nucleotides, the CDR3 is TGTGCCAGCAGTGAAGGCGGGGGGGCCACAGATACGCAGTATTTT. Its translation is CASSEGGGATDTQYF.

This clone was counted once. V usage is TRBV29-1 and J usage is TRBJ1-2; D perhaps matches TRBD1 (6 bases). V lost 7 bases to trimming and J lost 10 bases, with 16 bases between them. Germline V lookup: CDR1 SQVTM, CDR2 ANQGSEA. This CDR3 is built from 11 residues. In DNA, the CDR3 is TGCAGCGGGGGGGACACTCCCTTCTACACCTTC. It specifies CSGGDTPFYTF.

The CDR3 region is CATRQGSQETQYF. The CDR3 coding sequence is TGTGCCACCAGGCAAGGGAGTCAAGAGACCCAGTACTTC. The gene calls are TRBV15 and TRBJ2-5; possibly TRBD2 for D (5 bases). The CDR3 loop spans 13 amino acids. V lost 6 bases and J 2 bases, leaving 10 bases between the germline ends. Germline V gene lookup returns CDR1 LNHNV and CDR2 YYDKDF (reference sequence).

V is TRBV5-4 and J is TRBJ2-7; TRBD2 matches 7 bases. The CDR3 is 14 amino acids. CDR1 is SGHNT, CDR2 YYREEE, per germline (reference sequence). Losses at the gene ends were 4 bases for V and 3 bases for J; bases not matched to a gene: 7. In DNA form, the CDR3 reads TGTGCCAGCAGCCCCCGCCGGGGGGACTACGAGCAGTACTTC. Amino acid sequence: CASSPRRGDYEQYF.

The chain couples TRBV9 to TRBJ2-3, with TRBD2 identical over 7 bases. This CDR3 spans 16 amino acids. In germline, CDR1 is SGDLS, CDR2 YYNGEE. V was pared by 2 bases and J by 3 bases, with 9 bases of the junction left unmatched. CDR3 coding DNA: TGTGCCAGCAGCGTCGAGGGCGGGAGAAGTACAGATACGCAGTATTTT. Translation gives CASSVEGGRSTDTQYF.